These T cell receptor beta chains were read from a single sample in a study of T cell responses to AZD1222 COVID-19 vaccine. Only in-frame clones appear in the TCRdb table, and some are missing; sequencing was by immunoSEQ multiplex PCR. In the table there are about 140,000 clones, about nine tenths of which are singletons. The source material was peripheral blood, sampled on day 0 of AZD1222 vaccination. The source of these receptors is an adult in good health. Both conserved end residues are part of each CDR3. The D gene is left open where the match is weak. Clone size appears in some rows only: once, few, many, or a class for an expanded clone.

clone size	V gene	J gene	D gene	CDR3 DNA	CDR3 protein
.	TRBV7-6	TRBJ2-7	TRBD2	TGTGCCAGCAGCTTAGTAGCGGGAGGGCCGTCCGAGCAGTACTTC	CASSLVAGGPSEQYF
.	TRBV3-1/TRBV3-2	TRBJ1-2	.	TGTGCCAGCAGCCACCGAACGCAAGGCTACACCTTC	CASSHRTQGYTF
.	TRBV19	TRBJ1-5	TRBD1	TGTGCCAGTAGTTCCGTCGGGACAGGGGGCGCCGGCAATCAGCCCCAGCATTTT	CASSSVGTGGAGNQPQHF
.	TRBV6-5	TRBJ1-6	.	TGTGCCAGTAACCGAGACAGTAGTAATTCACCCCTCCACTTT	CASNRDSSNSPLHF
.	TRBV19	TRBJ2-7	.	TGTGCCAGCTCCCAAGGCAGGAAGGGATCCTACGAGCAGTACTTC	CASSQGRKGSYEQYF
.	TRBV29-1	TRBJ2-7	.	TGCAGCGTTAAAGCAGCCTACGAGCAGTACTTC	CSVKAAYEQYF
.	TRBV29-1	TRBJ1-3	TRBD1	TGCAGCGTCAGGACAGGCCAGAGCTCTGGAAACACCATATATTTT	CSVRTGQSSGNTIYF
.	TRBV2	TRBJ1-6	.	TGTGCCAGCAGTGAAATTACTAGGGATTCACCCCTCCACTTT	CASSEITRDSPLHF
.	TRBV3-1/TRBV3-2	TRBJ2-6	.	TGTGCCAGCAGCCAAGTGAGCCTCTCTGGGGCCAACGTCCTGACTTTC	CASSQVSLSGANVLTF
.	TRBV12-3/TRBV12-4	TRBJ1-2	.	TGTGCCAGCAGTCGGGGGCCCTACTATGGCTACACCTTC	CASSRGPYYGYTF
once	TRBV6-5	TRBJ1-2	.	TGTGCCAGCAGTTACAGCGGACTTCCGGATGGCTACACCTTC	CASSYSGLPDGYTF
.	TRBV5-4	TRBJ2-5	.	TGTGCCAGCAGCCCGGGATGGGGGCGGGGGCCATTCTCTGAGACCCAGTACTTC	CASSPGWGRGPFSETQYF
.	TRBV5-1	TRBJ2-3	TRBD2	TGCGCCAGCAGCCCCGGACTAGCGGGGAACTCCCTGCCAGATACGCAGTATTTT	CASSPGLAGNSLPDTQYF
.	TRBV29-1	TRBJ1-1	.	TGCAGCGCCCAGGAGGTCACGAACACTGAAGCTTTCTTT	CSAQEVTNTEAFF
.	TRBV10-3	TRBJ1-2	.	TGTGCCATCAGCCTCCGTCGCTACACCTTC	CAISLRRYTF
.	TRBV9	TRBJ2-3	.	TGTGCCAGCAGCCCCCGCGATGGGTTCACAGATACGCAGTATTTT	CASSPRDGFTDTQYF
.	TRBV19	TRBJ1-1	.	TGTGCCAGTAGTATAGTTGTAGATAACACTGAAGCTTTCTTT	CASSIVVDNTEAFF
.	TRBV5-4	TRBJ1-6	.	TGTGCCAGCAGCTTGGACAGGTCGGCACGCTCACCCCTCCACTTT	CASSLDRSARSPLHF
.	TRBV5-1	TRBJ2-1	.	TGCGCCAGCAGCTCGAAACCCGGGACCCCAGATGATGAGCAGTTCTTC	CASSSKPGTPDDEQFF
.	TRBV27	TRBJ1-2	TRBD1	TGTGCCAGCAGTCCGGATTTGGGACAGAACTATGGCTACACCTTC	CASSPDLGQNYGYTF
.	TRBV2	TRBJ2-1	.	TGTGCCAGCAAGGCTACGTTCCCCAATGAGCAGTTCTTC	CASKATFPNEQFF
once	TRBV5-4	TRBJ2-3	TRBD2	TGTGCCAGCAGCGCCGGGACTAGCGGGCTCACAGATACGCAGTATTTT	CASSAGTSGLTDTQYF
.	TRBV7-9	TRBJ2-2	.	TGTGCCAGCAGCTTAGGGGCAGTCACCGGGGAGCTGTTTTTT	CASSLGAVTGELFF
.	TRBV18	TRBJ2-5	TRBD1	TGTGCCAGCTCACCCGGGACAGGGGGCGCTTATTCTGAGACCCAGTACTTC	CASSPGTGGAYSETQYF
.	TRBV4-1	TRBJ1-5	.	TGCGCCAGCAGCCAGGGGATCGTTAGCAATCAGCCCCAGCATTTT	CASSQGIVSNQPQHF
.	TRBV7-9	TRBJ2-7	.	TGTGCCAGCAGCTTCGGGGCGGGAACCTACGAGCAGTACTTC	CASSFGAGTYEQYF
.	TRBV29-1	TRBJ1-1	TRBD1	TGCAGCGCGTCCCGGGACAGGGTTTTTCTGATCACTGAAGCTTTCTTT	CSASRDRVFLITEAFF
.	TRBV9	TRBJ2-7	TRBD2	TGTGCCAGCAGCGAGGGACAACTAGCGGGAGACACCTACGAGCAGTACTTC	CASSEGQLAGDTYEQYF
.	TRBV5-1	TRBJ2-7	TRBD1	TGCGCCAGCAGCTTGTCGCCGGGACAGGGGAACTACGAGCAGTACTTC	CASSLSPGQGNYEQYF
once	TRBV5-6	TRBJ2-6	.	TGTGCCAGCAGCTGGCTGGACTCTGGGGCCAACGTCCTGACTTTC	CASSWLDSGANVLTF
.	TRBV5-4	TRBJ1-1	.	TGTGCCAGCAGCTTGTTATCAGAGAACACTGAAGCTTTCTTT	CASSLLSENTEAFF
.	TRBV7-8	TRBJ1-1	.	TGTGCCAGCAGATTAGACACAAACACTGAAGCTTTCTTT	CASRLDTNTEAFF
once	TRBV9	TRBJ2-5	.	TGTGCCAGCAGCGATTCCCCTCGCGGAGAGACCCAGTACTTC	CASSDSPRGETQYF
.	TRBV2	TRBJ1-5	.	TGTGCCAGCAGTGAGGTTTGGGACGCCCCCAATCAGCCCCAGCATTTT	CASSEVWDAPNQPQHF
.	TRBV5-6	TRBJ2-1	TRBD1	TGTGCCAGCAGCTTGGGGACAGGGGGCGGCGGTGAGCAGTTCTTC	CASSLGTGGGGEQFF
.	TRBV19	TRBJ1-2	TRBD1	TGTGCCAGTAGGACCTCCAGGGGGCAAGGCTACACCTTC	CASRTSRGQGYTF
.	TRBV9	TRBJ1-1	.	TGTGCCAGCAGCGTGAGTACAGCCCCAAACAGGGAAGCTTTCTTT	CASSVSTAPNREAFF
.	TRBV19	TRBJ2-7	TRBD2	TGTGCCAGTAGACCTAGGAGGGGGACTAGCGGGAGAGGTGACTACGAGCAGTACTTC	CASRPRRGTSGRGDYEQYF
.	TRBV28	TRBJ1-2	.	TGTGCCAGCAGCTTTGATATTCGGACAGACTACACCTTC	CASSFDIRTDYTF
once	TRBV10-3	TRBJ1-5	.	TGTGCCATCAGTGAGTCGGCAGGCGCCTTCAGGCCCCAGCATTTT	CAISESAGAFRPQHF
.	TRBV19	TRBJ2-1	.	TGTGCCAGTAGTAGGCCCGCGCGGCCCTACAATGAGCAGTTCTTC	CASSRPARPYNEQFF
.	TRBV7-9	TRBJ2-3	.	TGTGCCAGCAGCTTACAGGTTCTCACAGATACGCAGTATTTT	CASSLQVLTDTQYF
once	TRBV5-1	TRBJ1-1	.	TGCGCCAGCAGCCCGGGGGGAATGAACACTGAAGCTTTCTTT	CASSPGGMNTEAFF